This T cell receptor (beta chain) was identified during a study of T-cell reconstitution after alpha-beta-depleted transplantation in children. General study points: The high TCRbeta diversity at day 60 in some patients came from surviving recipient T cells and thymic progenitors. There were reportedly several hundred expanded graft clones from which alpha-beta T cells came about two months after transplant. T-cell counts and diversity were attributed mostly to newly produced T cells one year after transplant.

In germline, CDR1 is MGHRA, CDR2 YSYEKL. This CDR3 is built from 15 residues. V was cut by 4 bases and J by 6 bases, with 18 bases left in between. TCRbeta library construction was performed incorporating unique molecular identifiers. TCRdb itself ran the PCR reads through MiXCR, one entry per CDR3 protein. In the table there are about 980,000 distinct CDR3 sequences, about 30% of which are singletons. As for this clonotype: Its antigen is not identified.

The chain is built from TRBV4-1 and TRBJ1-2; weak D call: TRBD1 (5 bases). The sequence was obtained from a boy less than two years old who had a stem cell transplant for SCID, so the T cells may come from the graft donor. Sequenced material: PBMCs, mostly from graft donor cells, taken 360 days after TCRalphabeta/CD19-depleted stem cell transplant. For the CDR3, the DNA is TGCGCCAGCAGCCTCTTACGGGGGGAGGTGGATGGCTACACCTTC. Residues: CASSLLRGEVDGYTF.